One and the same sample provided the 26 T cell receptor beta chains below, sequenced in a study of breast tumors, draining lymph nodes, adjacent tissues. In TCRdb, the multiplex PCR reads were re-called with MiXCR into one record per CDR3 protein. The top ten hold 3% to 4.5% of the sample, which has over 200,000 distinct CDR3 sequences, under 40% seen once. Breast cancer patients provided tissue from their axillary draining lymph nodes. Source material: axillary lymph node tissue. These TCRs come from a female donor with breast cancer. Some clones in this sample may be carry-over from other donors' samples.

In its sample, this clonotype was seen many times. The chain couples TRBV7-2 to TRBJ2-5; D is possibly TRBD1 or TRBD2 (5 bases each). CDR1 and CDR2 from the germline V gene are SGHTA and FQGNSA. This CDR3 comprises 17 residues. Trimming shortened V by 0 bases and J by 2 bases, and 16 bases separated the two germline ends. CDR3 in amino acids: CASSLAPGRKRQETQYF. CDR3 bases: TGTGCCAGCAGCTTAGCTCCGGGACGTAAAAGACAAGAGACCCAGTACTTC.

This clonotype was observed at least ten times. The chain links TRBV19 to TRBJ2-7; a possible D gene is TRBD1 (6 bases). Trimming cost V 6 bases and J 2 bases, with 11 bases left between them. This CDR3 contains 13 residues. Germline V lookup: CDR1 LNHDA, CDR2 SQIVND (reference sequence). CDR3 loop: CASSVDRTYEQYF. The CDR3 DNA reads TGTGCCAGTAGCGTAGACAGGACCTACGAGCAGTACTTC.

This clonotype occurred many times. The V gene is TRBV11-2, the J gene TRBJ1-2; maybe TRBD1 (6 bases). Germline values: CDR1 SGHAT, CDR2 FQNNGV. Trimming cost V 2 bases and J 8 bases, with 12 bases left between them. CDR3 length: 13 amino acids. The CDR3 here is CASSLNRVLGYTF. The CDR3 DNA reads TGTGCCAGCAGCTTAAACAGGGTCTTGGGCTACACCTTC. The full variable domain, rest sourced from reference TRBV11-2 and TRBJ1-2, is EAGVAQSPRYKIIEKRQSVAFWCNPISGHATLYWYQQILGQGPKLLIQFQNNGVVDDSQLPKDRFSAERLKGVDSTLKIQPAKLEDSAVYLCASSLNRVLGYTFGSGTRLTVV.

CDR3 region: CSARDRGWRNTEAFF. The CDR3 region has the DNA TGCAGTGCTAGAGACAGGGGGTGGAGGAACACTGAAGCTTTCTTT. The chain employs TRBV20-1 and TRBJ1-1; 7 bases match TRBD1. The CDR3 runs to 15 residues. J lost 1 base, V lost 0 bases, and 5 bases had no gene match. Germline loops: CDR1 DFQATT, CDR2 SNEGSKA (reference sequence).

This clonotype occurred many times. V gene TRBV7-9 combines with J gene TRBJ2-3; TRBD2 matches 9 bases. The CDR3 is made up of 16 amino acids. Germline V gives CDR1 SEHNR, CDR2 FQNEAQ (reference sequence). Germline trimming cut 1 base from V and 2 bases from J; bases unmatched to any gene: 4. This CDR3 is CASSLEGGRATDTQYF. CDR3 nucleotides: TGTGCCAGCAGCTTAGAGGGCGGGAGGGCCACAGATACGCAGTATTTT.

The V and J genes are TRBV6-6 and TRBJ1-3, with D possibly being TRBD1 (6 bases). Trimming left V 0 bases short and J 4 bases short, with 10 bases between. Germline CDR1 MNHNY, CDR2 SVGAGI (reference sequence). The CDR3 is 15 amino acids. The CDR3 is CASSYSNRAGNTIYF. Written as DNA, the CDR3 is TGTGCCAGCAGTTACTCGAACAGGGCAGGAAACACCATATATTTT.

The chain uses TRBV5-1 and TRBJ2-1, with 9 nucleotides matching TRBD1. V trimming: 5 bases; J trimming: 12 bases; junction bases outside the gene matches: 9. This CDR3 spans 13 amino acids. Germline V gene sequence: CDR1 SGHRS, CDR2 YFSETQ. The chain's CDR3 is CASSPGTGWWQFF. The CDR3 bases are TGCGCCAGCAGTCCCGGGACAGGGTGGTGGCAGTTCTTC.

CDR3 in amino acids: CASSLAGGFSTDTQYF. The CDR3 DNA reads TGCGCCAGCAGCTTGGCGGGGGGTTTTAGCACAGATACGCAGTATTTT. V gene TRBV5-1 combines with J gene TRBJ2-3; 7 bases map to TRBD2. Trimming took 0 bases from V and 0 from J; bases not matched to a gene: 4. CDR1 and CDR2 (germline): SGHRS, YFSETQ. The CDR3 runs 16 residues. Full variable domain (remainder filled in from reference TRBV5-1 and TRBJ2-3): KAGVTQTPRYLIKTRGQQVTLSCSPISGHRSVSWYQQTPGQGLQFLFEYFSETQRNKGNFPGRFSGRQFSNSRSEMNVSTLELGDSALYLCASSLAGGFSTDTQYFGPGTRLTVL.

This clonotype was counted many times. V gene TRBV20-1 combines with J gene TRBJ2-3; 9 nucleotides agree with TRBD2. The CDR3 length is 15 residues. CDR1 is DFQATT, CDR2 SNEGSKA, per germline (reference sequence). Losses at the gene ends were 3 bases for V and 2 bases for J; bases not matched to a gene: 6. CDR3 bases: TGCAGTGCTAGTAAGACTAGCGGTGTCACAGATACGCAGTATTTT. This translates into CSASKTSGVTDTQYF.

This clonotype was seen a few times. J is TRBJ1-4 and V is TRBV18, with 10 nucleotides matching TRBD1. Germline CDR1 and CDR2: KGHSH and LQKENI. J was trimmed by 11 bases and V by 3 bases; bases with no gene match: 18. The CDR3 totals 18 residues. DNA for the CDR3: TGTGCCAGCTCACCGGCCGGGACAGGGGAACGGATTTTTGGGAAACTGTTTTTT. Translated: CASSPAGTGERIFGKLFF.

This clonotype has just a few counts. One base away lies a much larger clone, so this may be a sequencing read error. The chain joins TRBV20-1 to TRBJ1-2, with unresolved D. Germline V lookup: CDR1 DFQATT, CDR2 SNEGSKA (reference sequence). This CDR3 is built from 16 residues. The V end was cut by 0 bases, the J end by 7 bases, with 21 bases between. The CDR3 sequence: CSARDPSHSAQSGYTF. CDR3 sequence (DNA): TGCAGTGCTAGAGATCCTTCTCACAGCGCGCAGTCTGGCTACACCTTC.

This clonotype was found many times. The chain combines TRBV7-8 with TRBJ1-5; D unclear. In germline, CDR1 is SGHVS, CDR2 FQNEAQ. This CDR3 has 14 amino acids. Trimming shortened V by 2 bases and J by 4 bases, and 9 bases separated the two germline ends. The DNA of the CDR3 is TGTGCCAGCAGCTTATTGGCAGAAAATCAGCCCCAGCATTTT. Protein sequence: CASSLLAENQPQHF.

V usage is TRBV6-1 and J usage is TRBJ2-7; D remains ambiguous. V lost 5 bases and J lost 1, with 9 bases in between. The germline CDR1 and CDR2 sequences are MNHNS and SASEGT. The CDR3 contains 13 residues. The CDR3 reads CASSLQLSYEQYF. Here the CDR3 DNA reads TGTGCCAGCAGTCTACAGCTTTCCTACGAGCAGTACTTC.

The rearrangement links TRBV20-1 to TRBJ1-5; D is possibly TRBD1 (5 bases). This CDR3 region has 18 residues. V lost 0 bases and J 4 bases, leaving 22 bases between the germline ends. Germline lookup yields CDR1 DFQATT and CDR2 SNEGSKA (reference sequence). In DNA, the CDR3 is TGCAGTGCTAGAGATTTTCAGGGAATATCGGTAAGTAATCAGCCCCAGCATTTT. Translating it yields CSARDFQGISVSNQPQHF.

In this sample, this clonotype turned up once. In nucleotides, the CDR3 is TGCGCCAGCAGCTTATTCCGGGAGTCCCACGAGACCCAGTACTTC. It encodes CASSLFRESHETQYF. The rearrangement uses TRBV5-1 and TRBJ2-5; TRBD2 is a possible D gene (6 bases). V was cut by 2 bases and J by 5 bases, with 16 bases left in between. The CDR3 loop spans 15 amino acids. CDR1 is SGHRS and CDR2 is YFSETQ in the germline V gene.

With respect to this clonotype: A much more abundant neighbour one base away suggests this may be a read error. This is likely a read error, given that the CDR3 carries no conserved phenylalanine or tryptophan at its end. This sequence joins TRBV6-1 and TRBJ1-2, with 8 positions matching TRBD1. V gave up 7 bases and J gave up 1 base; unmatched junction bases: 5. Germline V gene lookup returns CDR1 MNHNS and CDR2 SASEGT. The length of the CDR3 is 14 residues. The CDR3 sequence: CASIRGQVNYGYTY. Here the CDR3 DNA reads TGTGCCAGCATCAGGGGACAGGTTAACTATGGCTACACCTAC.

Many counts were recorded for this clonotype. The rearrangement uses TRBV20-1 and TRBJ2-3; perhaps TRBD1 as D (5 bases). Per the germline V gene, CDR1 is DFQATT and CDR2 is SNEGSKA (reference sequence). The V end lost 6 bases, the J end lost 2 bases, and 21 bases lay between the germline ends. This CDR3 contains 16 residues. The CDR3 here is CSATPSYGHITDTQYF. Written as DNA, the CDR3 is TGCAGTGCCACCCCCTCATATGGACACATCACAGATACGCAGTATTTT.

Note on this clonotype: One junction end does not reproduce the germline sequence, and a read error may be involved. The chain recombines TRBV5-1 with TRBJ2-5; 8 nucleotides match TRBD2. This CDR3 has 16 amino acids. Per germline, CDR1 SGHRS and CDR2 YFSETQ. CDR3 in amino acids: CASRLQVAGLQEIQYF. The CDR3 DNA reads TGCGCCAGCCGCTTGCAGGTAGCGGGACTTCAAGAGATCCAGTACTTC.

The gene calls are TRBV2 and TRBJ2-1, with 9 positions matching TRBD2. After removal of 6 bases from V and 6 bases from J, the junction contained 6 bases not matched to a gene. CDR3 length: 14 amino acids. Per the germline V gene, CDR1 is SNHLY and CDR2 is FYNNEI. CDR3 in amino acids: CASRPSSGTNEQFF. Here the CDR3 DNA reads TGTGCCAGCAGACCATCTAGCGGGACCAATGAGCAGTTCTTC. Combining the CDR3 with reference TRBV2 and TRBJ2-1 gives the whole variable domain EPEVTQTPSHQVTQMGQEVILRCVPISNHLYFYWYRQILGQKVEFLVSFYNNEISEKSEIFDDQFSVERPDGSNFTLKIRSTKLEDSAMYFCASRPSSGTNEQFFGPGTRLTVL.

This clonotype was found many times. The chain joins TRBV7-6 to TRBJ2-6; D may be TRBD2 (5 bases). The V gene lost 5 bases and the J gene lost 1 base, with 15 bases spanning the gap. The CDR3 has 17 amino acids. Per the germline V gene, CDR1 is SGHVS and CDR2 is FNYEAQ. The CDR3 region is CASSPLGRASGANVLTF. In nucleotides, the CDR3 is TGTGCCAGCAGCCCACTTGGGCGGGCTTCTGGGGCCAACGTCCTGACTTTC.

The chain employs TRBV11-1 and TRBJ1-1; D gene ambiguous. V lost 2 bases, J lost 4 bases, and 11 bases lay in between. The V gene's germline CDR1 is SGHAT and CDR2 FQDESV (reference sequence). The CDR3 totals 14 residues. The CDR3 nucleotides read TGTGCCAGCAGCTTACTCACTCGGACCACTGAAGCTTTCTTT. Amino acids: CASSLLTRTTEAFF.

J is TRBJ2-5 and V is TRBV7-2, with D tentatively TRBD2 (6 bases). V lost 5 bases and J 9 bases, leaving 34 bases between the germline ends. The CDR3 consists of 19 residues. Germline values: CDR1 SGHTA, CDR2 FQGNSA. The CDR3 loop reads CASSTRFSGSNDQVAAQYF. CDR3 nucleotides: TGTGCCAGCAGCACCAGATTTAGCGGTAGCAACGACCAGGTCGCGGCCCAGTACTTC.

V and J are TRBV14 and TRBJ2-1; D possibly corresponds to TRBD2 (6 bases). Trimming stripped 4 bases from V and 8 bases from J, with 15 bases between. This CDR3 comprises 14 residues. CDR1 is SGHDN and CDR2 is FVKESK in the germline V gene. CDR3 sequence: CASSPSFGGDEQFF. CDR3 coding DNA: TGTGCCAGCAGCCCCTCCTTCGGGGGAGATGAGCAGTTCTTC.

This clonotype was detected many times. The gene calls are TRBV12-3 or TRBV12-4 and TRBJ2-2; D may be TRBD1 (5 bases). This CDR3 spans 15 amino acids. V lost 5 bases and J 0 bases, leaving 10 bases between the germline ends. CDR3 nucleotides: TGTGCCAGCAGTCGGACAAATCCGAACACCGGGGAGCTGTTTTTT. This gives the protein CASSRTNPNTGELFF.

J is TRBJ2-1 and V is TRBV29-1; 12 nucleotides line up with TRBD2. The germline V gene encodes CDR1 SQVTM and CDR2 ANQGSEA. CDR3 size: 11 residues. The CDR3 sequence is CRASGRGEQFF. CDR3 sequence (DNA): TGCCGCGCTAGCGGGAGGGGCGAGCAGTTCTTC.

This clonotype was seen at least ten times. The gene calls are TRBV6-1 and TRBJ1-6; D might be TRBD1 (5 bases). The germline V gene has CDR1 MNHNS and CDR2 SASEGT. The CDR3 runs 14 residues. The ends were cut back, 6 bases at V and 10 bases at J, with 16 bases in the middle. In nucleotides, the CDR3 is TGTGCCAGCAGGACGTCCGGGGGAGGATCACCCCTCCACTTT. This codes for CASRTSGGGSPLHF.